This T cell receptor beta chain was profiled in a study of T cells in Graves' hyperthyroidism and ophthalmopathy. The study's findings and limits: The blood repertoire included most of the expanded thyroid clonotypes above 0.001.

This clonotype was seen more than once but under ten times. Its antigen is unidentified. RNA transcripts were the template for amplifying TCR beta CDR3 regions. TCR CDR3 underwent first-round RT-PCR with the HTBI primer set. TCRdb ran MiXCR on the multiplex PCR reads and lists one entry per CDR3 protein. The profile covers roughly 93,000 distinct CDR3 sequences, with 51% appearing a single time and 27% taken by the ten largest. The study enrolled patients aged 18 to 65 with newly diagnosed hyperthyroidism of under 2 months' duration. Germline-derived CDR1 and CDR2 are ENHRY and SYGVKD. The CDR3 extends over 15 amino acids. Trimming at V came to 5 bases and at J to 3 bases, leaving 7 bases not matched to a gene.

This TCR was sampled from a middle-aged woman with Graves' hyperthyroidism. The material sequenced was blood. V is TRBV10-3 and J is TRBJ2-5, with 9 bases identical to TRBD1. CDR3 protein: CAISPGGDREETQYF. Written as DNA, the CDR3 is TGTGCCATCAGTCCTGGCGGGGACAGGGAAGAGACCCAGTACTTC.